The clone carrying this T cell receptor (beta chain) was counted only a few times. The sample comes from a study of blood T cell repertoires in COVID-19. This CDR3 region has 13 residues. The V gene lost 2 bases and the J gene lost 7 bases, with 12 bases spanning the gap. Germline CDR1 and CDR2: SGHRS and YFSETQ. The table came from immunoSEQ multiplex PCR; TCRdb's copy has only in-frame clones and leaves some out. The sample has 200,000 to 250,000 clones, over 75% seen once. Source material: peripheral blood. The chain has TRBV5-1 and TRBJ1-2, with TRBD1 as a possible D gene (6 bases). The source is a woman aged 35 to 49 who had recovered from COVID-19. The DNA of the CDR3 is TGCGCCAGCAGCTTTTATATAGGGGGTGGCTACACCTTC. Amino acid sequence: CASSFYIGGGYTF.